These 14 T cell receptor beta chains originate from one sample sequenced in a study of circulating and synovial CD4+ cells in juvenile arthritis. Sequencing was performed with immunoSEQ multiplex PCR; in TCRdb, only in-frame clones are kept and a portion is missing. Of about 16,000 clones listed, approximately 90% are singletons. The sequenced sample was CD4+ T cells from blood. Every receptor here comes from a human donor with juvenile idiopathic arthritis.

V usage is TRBV19 and J usage is TRBJ1-1, with D perhaps matching TRBD1 (6 bases). The germline V gene encodes CDR1 LNHDA and CDR2 SQIVND (reference sequence). V shed 6 bases and J shed 3 bases, with 20 bases lying between them. CDR3 length equals 16 residues. In DNA form, the CDR3 reads TGTGCCAGTAGCAGGGGTTTTCCCCATGTGGACACTGAAGCTTTCTTT. It translates to CASSRGFPHVDTEAFF.

The chain links TRBV29-1 to TRBJ2-3; D is perhaps TRBD2 (5 bases). Germline CDR1 reads SQVTM; CDR2 reads ANQGSEA. This CDR3 is 13 amino acids long. Trimming removed 4 bases from V and 3 bases from J, with 11 bases in between. CDR3 nucleotide sequence: TGCAGCGTTGGAGGGAGAGGGACAGATACGCAGTATTTT. It is translated as CSVGGRGTDTQYF.

On this clone: One junction end disagrees with the germline gene, perhaps due to a read error. The sample contains more than one DNA sequence encoding this CDR3. This chain uses TRBV7-6 with TRBJ1-6; 8 bases agree with TRBD1. Germline V gives CDR1 SGHVS, CDR2 FNYEAQ. The CDR3 extends over 15 amino acids. In nucleotides, the CDR3 is TGTGCCAGCAGCGAGAGGACAGGGTTCAATTCCCCCCTCCACTTT. Translating it yields CASSERTGFNSPLHF.

This chain connects TRBV5-1 to TRBJ2-2; D might be TRBD1 (6 bases). Trimming stripped 3 bases from V and 5 bases from J, with 20 bases between. The CDR3 has 17 amino acids. CDR1 is SGHRS and CDR2 is YFSETQ in the germline V gene. The CDR3 loop reads CASSSKITGYETGELFF. CDR3 DNA: TGCGCCAGCAGCTCCAAGATAACAGGGTACGAAACCGGGGAGCTGTTTTTT.

The rearrangement uses TRBV5-4 and TRBJ2-7; D call uncertain. V was pared by 0 bases and J by 7 bases, with 17 bases between. Germline-derived CDR1 and CDR2 are SGHNT and YYREEE (reference sequence). The CDR3 contains 15 residues. The CDR3 sequence: CASSLDGSPSGEQYF. The CDR3 DNA reads TGTGCCAGCAGCTTGGACGGGTCCCCGTCCGGGGAGCAGTACTTC. Based on the CDR3 plus reference TRBV5-4 and TRBJ2-7, the full variable domain is ETGVTQSPTHLIKTRGQQVTLRCSSQSGHNTVSWYQQALGQGPQFIFQYYREEENGRGNFPPRFSGLQFPNYSSELNVNALELDDSALYLCASSLDGSPSGEQYFGPGTRLTVT.

The gene calls are TRBV18 and TRBJ1-1; 8 bases are shared with TRBD1. V shed 6 bases, J shed 6 bases, and the junction held 12 bases outside the gene matches. Germline V gene lookup returns CDR1 KGHSH and CDR2 LQKENI. This CDR3 has 15 residues. CDR3 region: CASSRQGASRAEAFF. The CDR3, as DNA: TGTGCCAGCTCCCGGCAGGGGGCGAGTCGTGCTGAAGCTTTCTTT.

The rearrangement joins TRBV10-3 to TRBJ2-5; 12 bases are shared with TRBD2. J gave up 3 bases and V 6 bases, and 8 bases lay outside the gene matches. Germline CDR1 reads ENHRY; CDR2 reads SYGVKD. The CDR3 contains 16 residues. CDR3 sequence: CAISLMLAGGEETQYF. The CDR3 coding sequence is TGTGCCATCAGCTTGATGCTAGCGGGAGGGGAAGAGACCCAGTACTTC.

This chain links TRBV2 with TRBJ2-1, with 12 bases lining up with TRBD2. The V segment lost 6 bases and the J segment 6 bases; nucleotides outside the gene matches: 9. This CDR3 comprises 16 residues. Germline V lookup: CDR1 SNHLY, CDR2 FYNNEI. CDR3 sequence reads: CASSLALAGGGNEQFF. CDR3 in DNA: TGTGCCAGCAGCCTCGCCCTAGCGGGGGGGGGCAATGAGCAGTTCTTC.

This rearrangement joins TRBV30 to TRBJ2-5, with D maybe TRBD2 (6 bases). The CDR3 spans 15 residues. The ends were cut back, 3 bases at V and 5 bases at J, with 19 bases in the middle. Germline CDR1 GTSNPN, CDR2 SVGIG (reference sequence). CDR3 bases: TGTGCCTGGAGCACCGGGGGATACAAGACGGAGACCCAGTACTTC. It is translated as CAWSTGGYKTETQYF. Filled out from reference TRBV30 and TRBJ2-5, the complete variable domain reads SQTIHQWPATLVQPVGSPLSLECTVEGTSNPNLYWYRQAAGRGLQLLFYSVGIGQISSEVPQNLSASRPQDRQFILSSKKLLLSDSGFYLCAWSTGGYKTETQYFGPGTRLLVL.

The chain employs TRBV5-1 and TRBJ2-1; possible D gene TRBD1, 6 bases. The germline CDR1 and CDR2 sequences are SGHRS and YFSETQ. The CDR3 contains 14 residues. V dropped 4 bases and J dropped 3 bases, with 11 bases sitting between them. DNA of the CDR3: TGCGCCAGCAGCCGGGACACCGTCTACAATGAGCAGTTCTTC. This encodes CASSRDTVYNEQFF. Variable domain in full (rest from reference TRBV5-1 and TRBJ2-1): KAGVTQTPRYLIKTRGQQVTLSCSPISGHRSVSWYQQTPGQGLQFLFEYFSETQRNKGNFPGRFSGRQFSNSRSEMNVSTLELGDSALYLCASSRDTVYNEQFFGPGTRLTVL.

This chain connects TRBV6-5 to TRBJ2-3; 7 nucleotides match TRBD1. V lost 6 bases and J lost 0; bases outside the gene matches: 3. This CDR3 is built from 14 residues. Germline-derived CDR1 and CDR2 are MNHEY and SVGAGI. The CDR3 here is CASRMDRSTDTQYF. CDR3 DNA: TGTGCCAGCAGGATGGACAGGAGCACAGATACGCAGTATTTT.

This clone was observed once. The rearrangement links TRBV5-4 to TRBJ2-3; no reliable D call. The CDR3 is made up of 13 amino acids. V was trimmed by 4 bases and J by 2 bases, leaving 8 bases between them. CDR1 and CDR2 (germline): SGHNT, YYREEE (reference sequence). Here the CDR3 DNA reads TGTGCCAGCAGCGGTCAGGCCACAGATACGCAGTATTTT. Translated, it gives CASSGQATDTQYF. Looking up the rest from reference TRBV5-4 and TRBJ2-3 gives the full variable domain: ETGVTQSPTHLIKTRGQQVTLRCSSQSGHNTVSWYQQALGQGPQFIFQYYREEENGRGNFPPRFSGLQFPNYSSELNVNALELDDSALYLCASSGQATDTQYFGPGTRLTVL.

The chain employs TRBV15 and TRBJ1-2; no definite D call. V was pared by 0 bases and J by 3 bases, with 11 bases between. CDR1 LNHNV and CDR2 YYDKDF come from the germline V gene (reference sequence). There are 15 residues in the CDR3. The CDR3 sequence: CATSRDPRQDYGYTF. In DNA, the CDR3 is TGTGCCACCAGCAGAGATCCACGGCAGGACTATGGCTACACCTTC.

The chain links TRBV18 to TRBJ1-1, with unresolved D. This CDR3 has 15 residues. V was cut by 2 bases and J by 4 bases, with 14 bases left in between. Per germline, CDR1 KGHSH and CDR2 LQKENI. The CDR3 bases are TGTGCCAGCTCACCAACCGGGTCCTCAAGCACTGAAGCTTTCTTT. Translating it yields CASSPTGSSSTEAFF.